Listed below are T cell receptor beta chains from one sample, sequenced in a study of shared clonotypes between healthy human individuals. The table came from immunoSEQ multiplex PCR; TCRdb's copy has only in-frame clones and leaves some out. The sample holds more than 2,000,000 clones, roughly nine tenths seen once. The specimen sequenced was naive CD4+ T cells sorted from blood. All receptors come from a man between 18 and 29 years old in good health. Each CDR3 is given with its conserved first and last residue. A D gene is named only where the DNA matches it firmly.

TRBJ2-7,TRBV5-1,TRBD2,TGCGCCAGCGGGACTAGCGGTATCTCCTACGAGCAGTACTTC,CASGTSGISYEQYF
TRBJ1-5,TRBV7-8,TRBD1,TGTGCCAGCAGCTTCGGGACAGGGCCTAATCAGCCCCAGCATTTT,CASSFGTGPNQPQHF
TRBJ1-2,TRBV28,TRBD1,TGTGCCAGCAGTTCCGGGACAGTGGGGAACTATGGCTACACCTTC,CASSSGTVGNYGYTF
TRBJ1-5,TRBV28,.,TGTGCCAGTCGCGGGGGCAGGGTAGTAGGTCAGCCCCAGCATTTT,CASRGGRVVGQPQHF
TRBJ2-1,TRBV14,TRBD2,TGTGCCAGCAGCCCGACTAGCGGGGCCTACAATGAGCAGTTCTTC,CASSPTSGAYNEQFF
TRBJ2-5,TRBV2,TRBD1,TGTGCCAGCAGTGATGGGACAGGGCAGGGAGAGACCCAGTACTTC,CASSDGTGQGETQYF
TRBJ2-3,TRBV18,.,TGTGCCAGCTCACCACCGACAGGTTCATCTAGCACAGATACGCAGTATTTT,CASSPPTGSSSTDTQYF
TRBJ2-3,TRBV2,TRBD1,TGTGCCAGCCCCCAGGGACAGCTCACAGATACGCAGTATTTT,CASPQGQLTDTQYF
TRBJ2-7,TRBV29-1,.,TGCAGCGCCCTCAGGGACTCCTACGAGCAGTACTTC,CSALRDSYEQYF
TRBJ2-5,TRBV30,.,TGTGCCTGGAAACAGGGTACTGGAGAGACCCAGTACTTC,CAWKQGTGETQYF
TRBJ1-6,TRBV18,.,TGTGCCAGCTCACCGACCTTTGAAAATTCACCCCTCCACTTT,CASSPTFENSPLHF
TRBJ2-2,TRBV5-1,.,TGCGCCAGCAGCCCCTGGTTGCCGGGGGCCGGGGAGCTGTTTTTT,CASSPWLPGAGELFF
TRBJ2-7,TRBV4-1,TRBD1,TGCGCCAGCAGCCAAACTGACAGGGATCGGTACGAGCAGTACTTC,CASSQTDRDRYEQYF
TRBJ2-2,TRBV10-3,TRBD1,TGTGCCATCAGTGGAACAGGGGGCGCCCCCGGGGAGCTGTTTTTT,CAISGTGGAPGELFF
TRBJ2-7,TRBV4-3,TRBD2,TGCGCCAGCAGCCAAACTAGCGGGGGCTCCTACGAGCAGTACTTC,CASSQTSGGSYEQYF
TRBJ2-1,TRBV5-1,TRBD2,TGCGCCAGCAGCTCTTCGGGACTAGCGGGAACGAATGAGCAGTTCTTC,CASSSSGLAGTNEQFF